This TCR beta chain was observed in a study of T cells in Graves' hyperthyroidism and ophthalmopathy. As for this clonotype: Its antigen is unidentified.

Regarding the study as a whole: The model forecast ophthalmopathy, anticipating it by a median approximately 6.1 months before onset.

Ophthalmopathy patients had Clinical Activity Score at least 3, NOSPECS grade at least 4, duration under 3 months. Diagnoses used clinical symptoms, serum thyroxine and TRAb, thyroid ultrasound and orbital computed tomography. TCR beta CDR3 regions were amplified from RNA. During a first-round RT-PCR of the TCR CDR3, the HTBI primer set was used. TCRdb fed the multiplex PCR reads into MiXCR, producing one record per CDR3 protein. This table holds over 450,000 distinct CDR3 sequences, 17% found once. V shed 4 bases and J shed 8 bases, with 14 bases lying between them. The V gene's germline CDR1 is SGHAT and CDR2 FQNNGV. The CDR3 is 14 amino acids.

The chain uses TRBV11-2 and TRBJ1-4; no clear D. Sequenced: blood. This receptor was taken from a woman in her late teens or twenties with Graves' ophthalmopathy. CDR3 in amino acids: CASSWRRGVEKLFF. In DNA form, the CDR3 reads TGTGCCAGCAGCTGGCGGCGAGGAGTGGAAAAACTGTTTTTT.